Listed below are T cell receptor beta chains from one sample, sequenced in a study of blood T cell repertoires in COVID-19. Sequencing was performed with immunoSEQ multiplex PCR; in TCRdb, only in-frame clones are kept and a portion is missing. In the table there are 52,000 or so clones, roughly 88% of which are singletons. Specimen: peripheral blood. The receptors were sampled from a human donor in a cohort sampled during active COVID-19. CDR3s include the opening cysteine and the closing phenylalanine or tryptophan. Fields, in order: CDR3 protein, CDR3 DNA, V gene, J gene, clone size, D gene. A D gene is named only where the DNA matches it firmly. Clone size, where shown, is once, few, many, or a class for clones that have expanded.

CASSLEGSGLAMETQYF	TGTGCCAGCAGCTTAGAGGGTTCGGGACTAGCGATGGAGACCCAGTACTTC	TRBV7-3	TRBJ2-5	once	TRBD2
CASSSPGGGQETQYF	TGTGCCAGCAGCTCCCCGGGAGGGGGCCAAGAGACCCAGTACTTC	TRBV7-9	TRBJ2-5	NA	TRBD2
CASSQPLTSGGSTDTQYF	TGTGCCAGCAGTCAACCCTTGACTAGCGGGGGTAGCACAGATACGCAGTATTTT	TRBV6-6	TRBJ2-3	NA	TRBD2
CASSSGTRGETQYF	TGTGCCAGCAGCTCCGGCACCAGGGGAGAGACCCAGTACTTC	TRBV7-9	TRBJ2-5	once	NA
CASSLDRAYEQYF	TGTGCCAGCAGCTTAGACAGGGCCTACGAGCAGTACTTC	TRBV7-3	TRBJ2-7	few	TRBD1
CASSFEPNTEAFF	TGTGCCAGCAGCTTCGAGCCGAACACTGAAGCTTTCTTT	TRBV7-3	TRBJ1-1	NA	NA
CASSITGTPYSGNTIYF	TGCGCCAGCAGCATAACCGGGACACCGTACTCTGGAAACACCATATATTTT	TRBV5-1	TRBJ1-3	NA	NA
CASSTMGRDHNEQFF	TGTGCCAGCAGTACAATGGGGCGGGACCACAATGAGCAGTTCTTC	TRBV7-9	TRBJ2-1	NA	NA
CASRGRGNSPLHF	TGTGCCAGCAGGGGGAGAGGGAATTCACCCCTCCACTTT	TRBV6-7	TRBJ1-6	NA	NA
CASSATTGSYEQYF	TGTGCCAGCAGCGCCACGACAGGGTCCTACGAGCAGTACTTC	TRBV9	TRBJ2-7	NA	TRBD1
CASRFLGQVNVLTF	TGTGCCAGCAGATTCCTAGGACAGGTGAACGTCCTGACTTTC	TRBV6-5	TRBJ2-6	NA	TRBD1
CASSQSSSSYEQYF	TGCGCCAGCAGCCAGTCTTCGAGCTCCTACGAGCAGTACTTC	TRBV4-1	TRBJ2-7	NA	NA
CAISDRDRGFTEAFF	TGTGCCATCAGTGATAGGGACAGGGGATTCACTGAAGCTTTCTTT	TRBV10-3	TRBJ1-1	NA	TRBD1
CASSPGLAGYNEQFF	TGCGCCAGCAGCCCGGGACTAGCGGGTTACAATGAGCAGTTCTTC	TRBV5-1	TRBJ2-1	NA	TRBD2
CASSPRQGAKYGYTF	TGTGCCAGCAGTCCGAGACAGGGGGCAAAATATGGCTACACCTTC	TRBV6-5	TRBJ1-2	once	TRBD1
CASSQSSGEQFF	TGTGCCAGCAGCCAGAGTTCGGGTGAGCAGTTCTTC	TRBV3-1/TRBV3-2	TRBJ2-1	NA	NA
CATSDPQGVNTDTQYF	TGTGCCACCAGTGATCCACAGGGGGTGAACACAGATACGCAGTATTTT	TRBV24-1	TRBJ2-3	NA	TRBD1
CASSDLAGGPETQYF	TGTGCCAGCAGTGATCTAGCGGGAGGGCCGGAGACCCAGTACTTC	TRBV25-1	TRBJ2-5	NA	TRBD2
CASSRTRGSDNEQFF	TGTGCCAGCAGCCGGACTAGGGGATCTGACAATGAGCAGTTCTTC	TRBV9	TRBJ2-1	NA	TRBD2
CASSISGLYNSPLHF	TGTGCCAGTAGTATCTCGGGACTGTATAATTCACCCCTCCACTTT	TRBV19	TRBJ1-6	once	NA
CASSLAVTQNYGYTF	TGTGCCAGCAGCTTGGCCGTAACGCAGAACTATGGCTACACCTTC	TRBV5-4	TRBJ1-2	NA	NA
CASSPGSRVDGYTF	TGTGCCAGCTCACCAGGGTCCAGGGTAGATGGCTACACCTTC	TRBV18	TRBJ1-2	NA	NA
CASSHPGTGVNEQFF	TGCGCCAGCAGCCACCCCGGGACAGGGGTCAATGAGCAGTTCTTC	TRBV4-1	TRBJ2-1	NA	TRBD1
CASAVGGKGDTQYF	TGTGCCAGCGCTGTGGGGGGAAAAGGAGATACGCAGTATTTT	TRBV9	TRBJ2-3	once	NA
CASSPRQGLGNNEQFF	TGTGCCAGCAGCCCCCGTCAGGGATTGGGGAACAATGAGCAGTTCTTC	TRBV9	TRBJ2-1	NA	NA
CASSERIAGGPGYNEQFF	TGTGCCAGCAGCGAGCGAATAGCGGGAGGGCCGGGGTACAATGAGCAGTTCTTC	TRBV9	TRBJ2-1	NA	TRBD2
CASSQDASSYEQYF	TGTGCCAGCAGCCAAGATGCCAGCTCCTACGAGCAGTACTTC	TRBV3-1/TRBV3-2	TRBJ2-7	NA	NA
CASTPDSARGEQFF	TGTGCCAGCACTCCCGACAGCGCCCGCGGCGAGCAGTTCTTC	TRBV2	TRBJ2-1	NA	NA
CASSELDQQETQYF	TGTGCCAGCAGTGAACTAGACCAACAAGAGACCCAGTACTTC	TRBV6-1	TRBJ2-5	NA	NA
CSVQGSVRGKANYGYTF	TGCAGCGTTCAGGGCAGTGTCAGGGGAAAAGCTAACTATGGCTACACCTTC	TRBV29-1	TRBJ1-2	once	NA
CASSFASGRGTGELFF	TGCGCCAGCAGCTTTGCTAGCGGGAGGGGGACCGGGGAGCTGTTTTTT	TRBV5-1	TRBJ2-2	NA	TRBD2
CASSATGTSVSYEQYF	TGTGCCAGCAGCGCGACCGGGACTAGCGTGTCCTACGAGCAGTACTTC	TRBV13	TRBJ2-7	NA	TRBD2
CASSESRQVHGYTF	TGCGCCAGCAGTGAGTCTCGGCAGGTGCATGGCTACACCTTC	TRBV10-2	TRBJ1-2	NA	NA
CASKQGINEKLFF	TGTGCCAGCAAGCAGGGAATTAATGAAAAACTGTTTTTT	TRBV3-1/TRBV3-2	TRBJ1-4	NA	NA
CASSLVGTANTEAFF	TGTGCCAGCAGCTTAGTTGGGACAGCTAACACTGAAGCTTTCTTT	TRBV7-9	TRBJ1-1	once	TRBD1
CASSTLAEGEQFF	TGTGCCAGCAGTACACTAGCGGAGGGTGAGCAGTTCTTC	TRBV27	TRBJ2-1	NA	TRBD2
CASSPNTALGTGELFF	TGTGCCAGCAGCCCAAACACGGCCCTAGGCACCGGGGAGCTGTTTTTT	TRBV7-6	TRBJ2-2	NA	NA
CASSLPQGREQYF	TGTGCCAGCAGCTTGCCACAGGGTCGCGAGCAGTACTTC	TRBV5-6	TRBJ2-7	NA	NA
CASSSRFDRGSYEQYF	TGTGCCAGCAGTTCCCGATTCGACAGGGGGTCCTACGAGCAGTACTTC	TRBV7-2	TRBJ2-7	NA	TRBD1
CSASLPPPVGAEQFF	TGCAGTGCTAGTCTCCCTCCCCCGGTGGGCGCGGAGCAGTTCTTC	TRBV20-1	TRBJ2-1	once	NA
CASSPGGLPYNEQFF	TGTGCCAGCAGCCCAGGGGGGCTTCCCTACAATGAGCAGTTCTTC	TRBV11-2	TRBJ2-1	once	NA
CASSHGLFNEKLFF	TGTGCCAGCAGCCACGGACTGTTTAATGAAAAACTGTTTTTT	TRBV3-1/TRBV3-2	TRBJ1-4	NA	NA
CASSLYYEQYF	TGCGCCAGCAGCTTATACTACGAGCAGTACTTC	TRBV5-1	TRBJ2-7	NA	NA
CASSLVRAASTDTQYF	TGTGCCAGCAGCTTAGTTCGAGCCGCTAGCACAGATACGCAGTATTTT	TRBV11-2	TRBJ2-3	NA	NA
CASSLGQEAFF	TGTGCCAGCAGTCTCGGACAGGAAGCTTTCTTT	TRBV6-5	TRBJ1-1	NA	NA
CASSLESSGGSYNEQFF	TGTGCCAGCAGCTTAGAGTCTAGTGGCGGCTCCTACAATGAGCAGTTCTTC	TRBV11-3	TRBJ2-1	NA	NA
CASSSEREPYEQYF	TGCGCCAGCAGTTCCGAGCGGGAGCCTTACGAGCAGTACTTC	TRBV5-1	TRBJ2-7	NA	TRBD2
CASSEGQGTPYEQYF	TGTGCCAGCAGCGAGGGACAGGGGACTCCCTACGAGCAGTACTTC	TRBV9	TRBJ2-7	once	TRBD1
CASSPEGQTYGYTF	TGTGCCAGCTCACCAGAGGGACAGACTTATGGCTACACCTTC	TRBV18	TRBJ1-2	NA	TRBD1
CASSPDAGQPQHF	TGTGCCAGCAGCCCAGACGCGGGTCAGCCCCAGCATTTT	TRBV7-3	TRBJ1-5	NA	NA
CASSSPGQETQYF	TGCGCCAGCAGCTCTCCGGGCCAAGAGACCCAGTACTTC	TRBV5-1	TRBJ2-5	NA	NA
CASSIQGSSYEQYF	TGTGCCAGTAGTATACAGGGGAGTTCCTACGAGCAGTACTTC	TRBV19	TRBJ2-7	NA	NA
CASSWDSLNTEAFF	TGTGCCAGCAGCTGGGACAGTCTGAACACTGAAGCTTTCTTT	TRBV6-5	TRBJ1-1	NA	TRBD1
CSAGTTEQFF	TGCAGTGCTGGGACAACTGAGCAGTTCTTC	TRBV20-1	TRBJ2-1	NA	NA
CASSLARSTDTQYF	TGTGCCAGCAGCTTAGCGAGATCCACAGATACGCAGTATTTT	TRBV7-6	TRBJ2-3	NA	NA
CASTLSAYNEQFF	TGTGCCAGCACCTTGTCAGCCTACAATGAGCAGTTCTTC	TRBV11-2	TRBJ2-1	once	NA
CASSGLGETQYF	TGTGCCAGCAGTGGACTAGGAGAGACCCAGTACTTC	TRBV2	TRBJ2-5	NA	NA
CASSQGGGSDTQYF	TGTGCCAGCAGCCAGGGGGGGGGCTCAGATACGCAGTATTTT	TRBV7-8	TRBJ2-3	NA	NA
CASSLETFTEAFF	TGTGCCAGCAGCCTAGAGACATTTACTGAAGCTTTCTTT	TRBV7-8	TRBJ1-1	NA	NA